Listed below are T cell receptor beta chains from one sample, sequenced in a study of OX40 agonist ivuxolimab in advanced cancers. Clones were sequenced by immunoSEQ multiplex PCR, and TCRdb holds only the in-frame ones, with some missing. The sample lists about 93,000 clones, roughly nine tenths occurring once. Source: CD4+ or CD8+ T cells sorted from blood, taken in a trial of the OX40 agonist ivuxolimab. These receptor sequences come from an adult with an advanced solid tumor such as melanoma, head and neck, liver or kidney cancer. Both conserved end residues are part of each CDR3. The D gene is left open where the match is weak. Clone size is not always given. Where it is, it says once, few, many or a class for expanded clones.

size	D	J	V	CDR3	DNA
.	.	TRBJ1-2	TRBV2	CASSERPVETF	TGTGCCAGCAGTGAACGGCCCGTGGAGACCTTC
.	TRBD1	TRBJ1-2	TRBV30	CAWSWAGQAIGGGYTF	TGTGCCTGGAGTTGGGCCGGACAGGCCATAGGCGGTGGCTACACCTTC
few	TRBD1	TRBJ1-3	TRBV5-1	CASSLGTGSHGNTIYF	TGCGCCAGCAGCCTCGGGACAGGGTCACATGGAAACACCATATATTTT
.	.	TRBJ1-1	TRBV7-3	CASSLYENTEAFF	TGTGCCAGCAGCTTATATGAGAACACTGAAGCTTTCTTT
.	.	TRBJ1-3	TRBV6-6	CASSPYNPAGNTIYF	TGTGCCAGCAGCCCATACAATCCGGCTGGAAACACCATATATTTT
.	.	TRBJ2-1	TRBV18	CASSPTGYDEQFF	TGTGCCAGCTCACCAACAGGGTATGATGAGCAGTTCTTC
.	.	TRBJ2-3	TRBV10-1	CASSESVGTDTQYF	TGCGCCAGCAGTGAGTCCGTCGGGACAGATACGCAGTATTTT
.	.	TRBJ2-1	TRBV11-3	CASSWDGSYNEQFF	TGTGCCAGCAGCTGGGACGGCTCCTACAATGAGCAGTTCTTC
.	.	TRBJ2-2	TRBV5-1	CASSPGNGELFF	TGCGCCAGCAGCCCAGGGAACGGGGAGCTGTTTTTT
.	TRBD2	TRBJ2-7	TRBV11-2	CASSSPGAGENEQYF	TGTGCCAGCAGCTCTCCTGGTGCGGGGGAGAACGAGCAGTACTTC
once	.	TRBJ1-5	TRBV6-1	CASRAGWGHQPQHF	TGTGCCAGCAGGGCCGGGTGGGGACATCAGCCCCAGCATTTT
.	.	TRBJ1-4	TRBV5-3	CARSLNTAISLFF	TGTGCCAGAAGCTTGAACACCGCCATTTCGCTGTTTTTT
.	.	TRBJ2-1	TRBV29-1	CSVEAGSYNEQFF	TGCAGCGTTGAAGCGGGCTCCTACAATGAGCAGTTCTTC
.	.	TRBJ2-7	TRBV6-5	CASSEGYEQYF	TGTGCCAGCAGTGAAGGGTACGAGCAGTACTTC
.	TRBD1	TRBJ2-3	TRBV30	CAWRDRGPDTQYF	TGTGCCTGGAGGGACAGGGGGCCAGATACGCAGTATTTT
few	TRBD1	TRBJ1-1	TRBV30	CAFNRGGTEAFF	TGTGCCTTCAACAGGGGCGGCACTGAAGCTTTCTTT
once	.	TRBJ1-5	TRBV19	CASSIRDGNQPQHF	TGTGCCAGTAGTATTAGGGACGGCAATCAGCCCCAGCATTTT
.	TRBD1	TRBJ1-5	TRBV19	CASSPLGQGLKQPQHF	TGTGCCAGTAGTCCTTTGGGACAGGGACTAAAGCAGCCCCAGCATTTT
.	.	TRBJ1-1	TRBV5-1	CASSLRLGQPNTEAFF	TGCGCCAGCAGCTTGAGGCTAGGGCAGCCGAACACTGAAGCTTTCTTT
.	TRBD1	TRBJ1-5	TRBV7-9	CASSDRTGEPQHF	TGTGCCAGCAGCGACCGGACAGGGGAGCCCCAGCATTTT
.	TRBD2	TRBJ2-3	TRBV19	CASSLRASGGAIDTQYF	TGTGCCAGTAGCCTCCGGGCTAGCGGGGGGGCGATAGATACGCAGTATTTT
.	.	TRBJ1-1	TRBV7-3	CASSLVRVAENTEAFF	TGTGCCAGCAGCTTAGTTAGAGTCGCGGAGAACACTGAAGCTTTCTTT
.	.	TRBJ1-6	TRBV19	CASSIGQGRNSPLHF	TGTGCCAGTAGTATTGGGCAGGGTCGTAATTCACCCCTCCACTTT
.	TRBD1	TRBJ1-2	TRBV9	CASSATGGSGYTF	TGTGCCAGCAGCGCAACAGGGGGTTCGGGCTACACCTTC
few	TRBD1	TRBJ1-1	TRBV30	CAWSIGQGAGKPFF	TGTGCCTGGAGTATCGGACAGGGGGCCGGGAAACCTTTCTTT
.	.	TRBJ1-1	TRBV10-2	CASSPVRGIANTEAFF	TGCGCCAGCAGTCCTGTCCGGGGGATTGCGAACACTGAAGCTTTCTTT
.	.	TRBJ1-4	TRBV30	CAWSVAEKLFF	TGTGCCTGGAGTGTGGCCGAAAAACTGTTTTTT
.	TRBD2	TRBJ2-7	TRBV19	CATKRGAESYEQYF	TGTGCCACTAAGCGGGGGGCAGAGTCCTACGAGCAGTACTTC
.	.	TRBJ2-7	TRBV29-1	CSVEVSYEQYF	TGCAGCGTTGAGGTTAGCTACGAGCAGTACTTC
.	TRBD1	TRBJ1-6	TRBV27	CASSPTFTGGSSYNSPLHF	TGTGCCAGCAGTCCGACGTTCACAGGGGGAAGCTCCTATAATTCACCCCTCCACTTT
few	.	TRBJ2-3	TRBV2	CASRPRDKIRGTDTQYF	TGTGCCAGCAGACCCCGGGACAAGATACGTGGCACAGATACGCAGTATTTT
.	.	TRBJ2-3	TRBV9	CASSVGRHPLSNTDTQYF	TGTGCCAGCAGCGTAGGTCGGCACCCTTTATCTAACACAGATACGCAGTATTTT
.	.	TRBJ1-2	TRBV6-5	CASSYLNQQVNYGYTF	TGTGCCAGCAGTTACTTAAACCAGCAAGTTAACTATGGCTACACCTTC
.	.	TRBJ1-1	TRBV10-1	CASRALRDTEAFF	TGCGCCAGTAGGGCCTTGCGGGACACTGAAGCTTTCTTT
.	.	TRBJ2-7	TRBV19	CASSIGYEQYF	TGTGCCAGTAGTATCGGTTACGAGCAGTACTTC
.	.	TRBJ1-2	TRBV7-9	CASSSTAGRSLYGYTF	TGTGCCAGCAGCTCTACCGCGGGACGTTCCCTCTATGGCTACACCTTC
.	.	TRBJ1-5	TRBV18	CASSIVGDGSNQPQHF	TGTGCCAGCTCAATCGTAGGGGACGGTAGCAATCAGCCCCAGCATTTT
.	.	TRBJ1-3	TRBV10-3	CAISPFHPAGGNTIYF	TGTGCCATCAGTCCTTTTCATCCAGCCGGTGGAAACACCATATATTTT
.	.	TRBJ1-5	TRBV15	CATSRADTVISNQPQHF	TGTGCCACCAGCAGAGCGGATACAGTGATTAGCAATCAGCCCCAGCATTTT
.	TRBD2	TRBJ2-3	TRBV9	CASSPLAGAGDTQYF	TGTGCCAGCAGCCCACTAGCGGGAGCTGGAGATACGCAGTATTTT